The next 18 T cell receptor beta chains were all read from a single sample in a study of beta chain features in type 1 diabetes. What was sequenced were expressed TCRB transcripts, since all of the isolated RNA had been reverse transcribed. The assay was immunoSEQ multiplex PCR, and TCRdb's table has in-frame clones only and misses some. The sample carries roughly 250,000 clones, roughly 9.6% recorded once. The sample comprised naive CD4+ T cells from blood. These receptors were collected from a young woman in good health.

The chain links TRBV4-1 to TRBJ1-4, with D possibly TRBD1 on 6 matching bases. CDR3 length: 16 residues. The V end was cut by 1 base, the J end by 5 bases, with 14 bases between. Germline lookup yields CDR1 MGHRA and CDR2 YSYEKL. CDR3 residues: CASSQVGGSINEKLFF. The DNA of the CDR3 is TGCGCCAGCAGCCAAGTAGGGGGATCGATAAATGAAAAACTGTTTTTT.

This clone came up a few times. This chain uses TRBV5-1 with TRBJ2-7; 12 bases match TRBD1. J gave up 4 bases and V 4 bases, and 6 bases lay outside the gene matches. CDR3 length: 15 residues. Germline V gene sequence: CDR1 SGHRS, CDR2 YFSETQ. In DNA form, the CDR3 reads TGCGCCAGCAGCGGCGGGACAGGGGGCTTTTACGAGCAGTACTTC. Translated, it gives CASSGGTGGFYEQYF.

The chain is built from TRBV6-5 and TRBJ2-7, with a possible D match to TRBD2 (6 bases). Germline-derived CDR1 and CDR2 are MNHEY and SVGAGI. The CDR3 contains 13 residues. Trimming shortened V by 2 bases and J by 1 base, and 6 bases separated the two germline ends. Written as DNA, the CDR3 is TGTGCCAGCAGTTACGGAGGGTCCTACGAGCAGTACTTC. Amino acid sequence: CASSYGGSYEQYF.

The rearrangement uses TRBV7-9 and TRBJ2-2; 11 bases line up with TRBD1. The CDR3 consists of 17 residues. After removal of 5 bases from V and 6 bases from J, the junction contained 11 bases not matched to a gene. The germline CDR1 and CDR2 sequences are SEHNR and FQNEAQ (reference sequence). This CDR3 is CASSPWTGGAGAGELFF. The DNA for the CDR3 is TGTGCCAGCAGCCCATGGACAGGGGGCGCCGGAGCCGGGGAGCTGTTTTTT.

The CDR3 region has the DNA TGTGCCAGCAGCGTAGTCGGGCGACAGAGCACTGAAGCTTTCTTT. Translated, it gives CASSVVGRQSTEAFF. The gene calls are TRBV9 and TRBJ1-1; TRBD1 is a possible D gene (5 bases). Germline CDR1 is SGDLS and CDR2 is YYNGEE. V was cut by 0 bases and J by 4 bases, with 13 bases left in between. The length of the CDR3 is 15 residues.

The gene calls are TRBV19 and TRBJ1-2; D call uncertain. The CDR3 is made up of 12 amino acids. The germline V and J ends were trimmed by 7 bases and 2 bases, with 8 bases remaining between them. CDR1 is LNHDA, CDR2 SQIVND, per germline (reference sequence). The CDR3 DNA reads as TGTGCCAGTACTCGAGTCAACTATGGCTACACCTTC. Translation gives CASTRVNYGYTF.

The chain employs TRBV18 and TRBJ2-3; 7 bases are a match to TRBD1. The germline V gene encodes CDR1 KGHSH and CDR2 LQKENI. This CDR3 has 18 residues. V gave up 2 bases and J gave up 0 bases; unmatched junction bases: 11. CDR3 sequence (DNA): TGTGCCAGCTCACCAGTTAGCCCCGGGACAGCTAGCACAGATACGCAGTATTTT. Translation gives CASSPVSPGTASTDTQYF. The variable domain in full, with the rest retrieved from reference TRBV18 and TRBJ2-3, is NAGVMQNPRHLVRRRGQEARLRCSPMKGHSHVYWYRQLPEEGLKFMVYLQKENIIDESGMPKERFSAEFPKEGPSILRIQQVVRGDSAAYFCASSPVSPGTASTDTQYFGPGTRLTVL.

This clone was detected ten times or more. The chain recombines TRBV18 with TRBJ2-1; 12 nucleotides agree with TRBD2. Per the germline V gene, CDR1 is KGHSH and CDR2 is LQKENI. The CDR3 is 14 residues long. After removal of 6 bases from V and 7 bases from J, the junction contained 4 bases not matched to a gene. DNA for the CDR3: TGTGCCAGCTCTTCGACTAGCGGGGGAAATGAGCAGTTCTTC. This gives the protein CASSSTSGGNEQFF.

This rearrangement joins TRBV5-6 to TRBJ2-3, with TRBD2 matching over 13 bases. After removal of 4 bases from V and 8 bases from J, the junction contained 7 bases not matched to a gene. The CDR3 has 15 amino acids. The germline CDR1 and CDR2 sequences are SGHDT and YYEEEE. The chain's CDR3 is CASSTGTSGKVTQYF. Here the CDR3 DNA reads TGTGCCAGCAGCACCGGGACTAGCGGGAAAGTTACGCAGTATTTT.

The chain couples TRBV19 to TRBJ1-1; D unresolved. Between the trimmed V and J ends, which lost 8 bases and 1 base, there was a span of 11 bases. CDR1 LNHDA and CDR2 SQIVND come from the germline V gene (reference sequence). This CDR3 spans 13 amino acids. Here the CDR3 reads CASARNTNTEAFF. CDR3 in DNA: TGTGCCAGTGCGAGGAATACGAACACTGAAGCTTTCTTT.

The chain couples TRBV15 to TRBJ2-7; 10 positions agree with TRBD1. The CDR3 runs 15 residues. V dropped 9 bases and J dropped 3; count of bases not matched to a gene: 11. Germline loops: CDR1 LNHNV, CDR2 YYDKDF (reference sequence). CDR3 in DNA: TGTGCCACGACGTTAGGGGGACAGGGGTTCTACGAGCAGTACTTC. Translated: CATTLGGQGFYEQYF. The full variable domain, its missing parts supplied by reference TRBV15 and TRBJ2-7, is DAMVIQNPRYQVTQFGKPVTLSCSQTLNHNVMYWYQQKSSQAPKLLFHYYDKDFNNEADTPDNFQSRRPNTSFCFLDIRSPGLGDTAMYLCATTLGGQGFYEQYFGPGTRLTVT.

This clone has only a few counts. The rearrangement joins TRBV5-4 to TRBJ2-7, with 7 bases identical to TRBD2. V shed 4 bases and J 0 bases; nucleotides not matched to a gene: 10. CDR3 size: 16 residues. Germline V gene data show CDR1 as SGHNT and CDR2 as YYREEE (reference sequence). CDR3: CASSRGGLKISYEQYF. Here the CDR3 DNA reads TGTGCCAGCAGCCGCGGGGGACTTAAGATCTCCTACGAGCAGTACTTC.

The rearrangement links TRBV5-1 to TRBJ2-5; possible D gene TRBD2, 6 bases. The end of the DNA is better explained by TRBJ2-7, so the J call may be wrong. Germline loops: CDR1 SGHRS, CDR2 YFSETQ. CDR3 length: 14 amino acids. In DNA form, the CDR3 reads TGCGCCAGCAGCCCGACTAGTTTCTCCTACGAGCAGTACTTC. Amino acid sequence: CASSPTSFSYEQYF.

This clone has a handful of counts. The chain uses TRBV5-4 and TRBJ2-7; 10 positions match TRBD2. This CDR3 comprises 16 residues. Germline lookup yields CDR1 SGHNT and CDR2 YYREEE (reference sequence). Trimming removed 4 bases from V and 5 bases from J; junction bases left unmatched: 12. The CDR3 region has the DNA TGTGCCAGCAGCCTGCCCCCAGGGACTAGCGTTCACGAGCAGTACTTC. This translates into CASSLPPGTSVHEQYF.

The rearrangement joins TRBV5-1 to TRBJ2-7; maybe TRBD1 (6 bases). Germline CDR1 and CDR2: SGHRS and YFSETQ. Trimming took off 4 bases at V and 5 bases at J, with 19 bases between the two ends. The CDR3 length is 15 residues. CDR3 in amino acids: CASSQRQESPHEQYF. DNA of the CDR3: TGCGCCAGCAGCCAACGACAGGAAAGTCCCCACGAGCAGTACTTC.

The V call is TRBV5-1, the J call TRBJ2-1; the match to TRBD1 covers 8 bases. V lost 6 bases, J lost 4 bases, and 6 bases stayed unmatched. The CDR3 has 14 residues. Germline CDR1 and CDR2: SGHRS and YFSETQ. The CDR3 is CASTWDRTYNEQFF. The CDR3 DNA is TGCGCCAGCACATGGGACAGGACTTACAATGAGCAGTTCTTC. The full variable domain, with the rest looked up from reference TRBV5-1 and TRBJ2-1, is KAGVTQTPRYLIKTRGQQVTLSCSPISGHRSVSWYQQTPGQGLQFLFEYFSETQRNKGNFPGRFSGRQFSNSRSEMNVSTLELGDSALYLCASTWDRTYNEQFFGPGTRLTVL.

V gene TRBV18 combines with J gene TRBJ1-4; 8 bases align to TRBD1. Germline trimming cut 5 bases from V and 10 bases from J; bases unmatched to any gene: 18. This CDR3 contains 17 residues. Germline V gives CDR1 KGHSH, CDR2 LQKENI. CDR3 coding DNA: TGTGCCAGCTCAGTCGACAGGGGCGCGACGCCGCCAGGAAAACTGTTTTTT. Amino acids: CASSVDRGATPPGKLFF. Together with reference TRBV18 and TRBJ1-4, the CDR3 gives the full variable domain: NAGVMQNPRHLVRRRGQEARLRCSPMKGHSHVYWYRQLPEEGLKFMVYLQKENIIDESGMPKERFSAEFPKEGPSILRIQQVVRGDSAAYFCASSVDRGATPPGKLFFGSGTQLSVL.

This chain connects TRBV6-6 to TRBJ2-5, with a tentative D call TRBD2 (6 bases). Trimming took 2 bases from V and 1 from J, leaving 8 bases between them. The CDR3 runs 14 residues. The germline CDR1 and CDR2 sequences are MNHNY and SVGAGI (reference sequence). Here the CDR3 DNA reads TGTGCCAGCAGTTACCGGCGGGGCCAAGAGACCCAGTACTTC. Translation gives CASSYRRGQETQYF.